Each of the 17 T cell receptor beta chains below was sequenced from the same sample in a study of Ad26.COV2.S vaccination and SARS-CoV-2 variants (dated by TCRdb to about 2021). Receptor amplification or capture employed the immunoSEQ multiplex PCR assay. TCRdb's version of the immuneACCESS table is confined to in-frame rearrangements and falls short of the full clone set. An unresolved V gene accounts for under half of the shortfall where checked; the remainder is of unknown origin. The sample contains over 400,000 clones, approximately 90% of them found a single time. The ten top clones hold around 1.7% of the sample. The label giving this sample's treatment or condition can be read as: approximately 18 received Ad26.COV2.S at low or high dose, single or two shots; roughly 5 received placebo; per-sample allocation not given. For vaccine and placebo recipients, repertoires were sequenced using samples collected on day 63 after the first injection.

The sample was peripheral blood, taken in a trial of Ad26.COV2.S vaccine versus placebo. The receptors derive from a person aged 18-65 years who received the Ad26.COV2.S COVID-19 vaccine or a placebo.

The V gene is TRBV25-1, the J gene TRBJ1-1; D is perhaps TRBD1 (5 bases). This CDR3 is built from 13 residues. Germline V gene data show CDR1 as MGHDK and CDR2 as SYGVNS. The V gene lost 5 bases and the J gene lost 4 bases, with 11 bases spanning the gap. The CDR3 DNA is TGTGCCAGCAGTAAGACAGTTGTCACTGAAGCTTTCTTT. It translates to CASSKTVVTEAFF.

The gene calls are TRBV27 and TRBJ1-1; D remains unclear. Germline V gives CDR1 MNHEY, CDR2 SMNVEV (reference sequence). CDR3 length: 14 residues. V lost 1 base and J 0 bases, leaving 6 bases between the germline ends. Here the CDR3 DNA reads TGTGCCAGCAGTTTATATGACCTGAACACTGAAGCTTTCTTT. Protein sequence: CASSLYDLNTEAFF.

The J gene is TRBJ1-2, the V gene TRBV5-4; tentatively, D is TRBD1 (5 bases). The CDR3 contains 14 residues. Germline V gene data show CDR1 as SGHNT and CDR2 as YYREEE (reference sequence). Between the trimmed V and J ends, which lost 1 base and 6 bases, there was a span of 13 bases. For the CDR3, the DNA is TGTGCCAGCAGCTTGCAGGGATCGGGAGATGGCTACACCTTC. Its translation is CASSLQGSGDGYTF.

The rearrangement uses TRBV19 and TRBJ1-2; TRBD1 matches 9 bases. With 7 bases clipped from V and 6 bases from J, the junction kept 12 bases outside the gene matches. The CDR3 has 15 amino acids. The germline V gene encodes CDR1 LNHDA and CDR2 SQIVND (reference sequence). The CDR3 sequence is CASNEGTGTSHGYTF. The DNA for the CDR3 is TGTGCCAGTAACGAGGGGACAGGGACATCTCATGGCTACACCTTC.

V usage is TRBV5-1 and J usage is TRBJ2-7, with 13 bases that match TRBD2. CDR1 and CDR2 (germline): SGHRS, YFSETQ. This CDR3 comprises 18 residues. V was pared by 0 bases and J by 4 bases, with 10 bases of the junction left unmatched. CDR3 residues: CASSLGLAGGPNSYEQYF. The CDR3 coding sequence is TGCGCCAGCAGCTTGGGACTAGCGGGGGGTCCTAATTCTTACGAGCAGTACTTC.

The rearrangement joins TRBV19 to TRBJ1-5; 7 bases align to TRBD1. The CDR3 sequence is 16 residues long. CDR1 and CDR2 from the germline V gene are LNHDA and SQIVND (reference sequence). Germline trimming cut 5 bases from V and 0 bases from J; bases unmatched to any gene: 7. This CDR3 reads CASSADRVPSNQPQHF. DNA of the CDR3: TGTGCCAGTAGTGCCGACAGGGTCCCTAGCAATCAGCCCCAGCATTTT.

This rearrangement joins TRBV28 to TRBJ1-4, with D perhaps TRBD1 (5 bases). Per germline, CDR1 MDHEN and CDR2 SYDVKM. V lost 4 bases and J 2 bases, leaving 17 bases between the germline ends. This CDR3 region has 17 residues. CDR3 amino acids: CASSSHRGGGTNEKLFF. The CDR3 DNA reads TGTGCCAGCAGTTCCCATCGGGGGGGAGGGACTAATGAAAAACTGTTTTTT.

This clone was seen just once. This chain connects TRBV19 to TRBJ2-5; perhaps D is TRBD1 or TRBD2 (6 bases each). This CDR3 region has 13 residues. Germline assignment: CDR1 LNHDA and CDR2 SQIVND (reference sequence). Trimming took 5 bases from V and 4 from J, leaving 11 bases between them. CDR3 in amino acids: CASSPRGLETQYF. CDR3 coding DNA: TGTGCCAGTAGTCCTCGGGGGCTAGAGACCCAGTACTTC.

V gene TRBV28 combines with J gene TRBJ1-4; 10 bases fit TRBD1. V was pared by 9 bases and J by 8 bases, with 9 bases of the junction left unmatched. Germline-derived CDR1 and CDR2 are MDHEN and SYDVKM. The CDR3 consists of 14 residues. The CDR3 DNA is TGTGCCAGTAATTGGGGACAGGGGCACGAAAAACTGTTTTTT. This translates into CASNWGQGHEKLFF.

This rearrangement joins TRBV30 to TRBJ2-2; D may be TRBD2 (5 bases). The V gene lost 2 bases and the J gene lost 5 bases, with 9 bases spanning the gap. Germline assignment: CDR1 GTSNPN and CDR2 SVGIG (reference sequence). CDR3 length: 13 amino acids. DNA of the CDR3: TGTGCCTGGAGTACGGGGAGTACCGGGGAGCTGTTTTTT. This sequence encodes CAWSTGSTGELFF. The full variable domain, in which reference TRBV30 and TRBJ2-2 provide the parts outside the CDR3, is SQTIHQWPATLVQPVGSPLSLECTVEGTSNPNLYWYRQAAGRGLQLLFYSVGIGQISSEVPQNLSASRPQDRQFILSSKKLLLSDSGFYLCAWSTGSTGELFFGEGSRLTVL.

This chain connects TRBV10-2 to TRBJ2-3; 11 nucleotides agree with TRBD2. CDR3 size: 17 residues. Germline V gene sequence: CDR1 WSHSY, CDR2 SAAADI. V shed 4 bases and J 2 bases; nucleotides not matched to a gene: 8. The CDR3 region has the DNA TGCGCCAGCAGTGGGGCTAGCGGGGGGCCTCACACAGATACGCAGTATTTT. The encoded protein is CASSGASGGPHTDTQYF.

The chain combines TRBV3-1 (or the pseudogene TRBV3-2) with TRBJ2-1; 9 nucleotides agree with TRBD1. The CDR3 is made up of 16 amino acids. In germline, CDR1 is LGHDT, CDR2 YNNKEL (reference sequence). After removal of 3 bases from V and 4 bases from J, the junction contained 7 bases not matched to a gene. The CDR3 DNA reads TGTGCCAGCAGCCATCGCGGGACAGGGAGTTACAATGAGCAGTTCTTC. It is translated as CASSHRGTGSYNEQFF.

The chain has TRBV19 and TRBJ1-4, with TRBD1 matching over 7 bases. With V trimmed by 7 bases and J by 8 bases, 10 bases remained unmatched. Looked up from germline, CDR1 is LNHDA and CDR2 is SQIVND (reference sequence). The CDR3 is made up of 14 amino acids. As DNA, the CDR3 is TGTGCCAGTACCGCGACAGGGAGACCCGAAAAACTGTTTTTT. Protein: CASTATGRPEKLFF.

The chain uses TRBV27 and TRBJ1-2; D is uncertain. Trimming stripped 9 bases from V and 3 bases from J, with 17 bases between. From germline, CDR1 is MNHEY and CDR2 SMNVEV (reference sequence). CDR3 size: 14 residues. CDR3 in DNA: TGTGCCAGTATAGAGAGGGCTCCTCACTATGGCTACACCTTC. It is translated as CASIERAPHYGYTF.

The chain couples TRBV7-9 to TRBJ2-2, with 7 bases aligning to TRBD1. Trimming removed 5 bases from V and 2 bases from J; junction bases left unmatched: 8. Germline loops: CDR1 SEHNR, CDR2 FQNEAQ (reference sequence). The CDR3 sequence is 16 residues long. Here the CDR3 reads CASSPGQQENTGELFF. The CDR3 DNA follows: TGTGCCAGCAGCCCGGGACAGCAGGAAAACACCGGGGAGCTGTTTTTT. Based on the CDR3 plus reference TRBV7-9 and TRBJ2-2, the full variable domain is DTGVSQNPRHKITKRGQNVTFRCDPISEHNRLYWYRQTLGQGPEFLTYFQNEAQLEKSRLLSDRFSAERPKGSFSTLEIQRTEQGDSAMYLCASSPGQQENTGELFFGEGSRLTVL.

The chain carries TRBV6-2 or TRBV6-3 and TRBJ1-2, with 7 positions matching TRBD1. The CDR3 length is 16 residues. V shed 2 bases, J shed 0 bases, and the junction held 6 bases outside the gene matches. From germline, CDR1 is MNHEY and CDR2 SVGEGT. The CDR3 coding sequence is TGTGCCAGCAGTTACCATGGGACAGCCGCTAACTATGGCTACACCTTC. This sequence encodes CASSYHGTAANYGYTF.

V is TRBV5-8 and J is TRBJ1-1; D unresolved. V dropped 0 bases and J dropped 1 base, with 7 bases sitting between them. Per germline, CDR1 SGHTS and CDR2 YDEGEE. The length of the CDR3 is 14 residues. CDR3 DNA sequence: TGTGCCAGCAGCTTGGCCCCGCGGAACACTGAAGCTTTCTTT. As protein: CASSLAPRNTEAFF.